A single sample is the source of the 20 T cell receptor beta chains below, sequenced in a study of blood T cells in healthy people across ages. Together with a sample-barcoded 5' primer, a J-beta primer mix was included in a second PCR lasting roughly 6 to 12 cycles. In TCRdb, the 5' RACE reads were re-called with MiXCR into one record per CDR3 protein. The data contain about 1.5 million distinct CDR3 sequences, approximately 43% of them singletons. The sample comprised blood. These receptors came from a woman between 18 and 29 years old in good health.

The chain recombines TRBV12-3 or TRBV12-4 with TRBJ1-2; D is unresolved. Deletions cut 7 bases from V and 0 bases from J, with 12 bases between. This CDR3 has 14 residues. The CDR3 spells CASTRTETNYGYTF. In DNA, the CDR3 is TGTGCCAGCACAAGAACGGAGACTAACTATGGCTACACCTTC.

This clonotype has a count of ten or more. The chain carries TRBV7-2 and TRBJ1-2, with D possibly being TRBD1 (6 bases). The CDR3 length is 13 residues. Germline V lookup: CDR1 SGHTA, CDR2 FQGNSA. V was shortened by 3 bases and J by 3 bases, with 8 bases between the two germline ends. The CDR3 bases are TGTGCCAGCAGCTTCAGGACAGACTATGGCTACACCTTC. Its protein product is CASSFRTDYGYTF.

J is TRBJ2-4 and V is TRBV30; D perhaps matches TRBD1 (6 bases). The assigned J gene may be wrong: the sequence end matches TRBJ2-7 better. Germline-derived CDR1 and CDR2 are GTSNPN and SVGIG (reference sequence). The length of the CDR3 is 12 residues. Written as DNA, the CDR3 is TGTGCCTTGGGACAATTCTCCTACGAGCAGTACTTC. Translated: CALGQFSYEQYF.

Comments on this clonotype: Given a much more abundant clone one base away, this may be a read error. The rearrangement joins TRBV6-2 or TRBV6-3 to TRBJ1-2; D gene unclear. CDR1 MNHEY and CDR2 SVGEGT come from the germline V gene. The CDR3 totals 14 residues. V lost 4 bases and J lost 1, with 10 bases in between. In nucleotides, the CDR3 is TGTGCCAGCAGTTCTACCGAGTTTAACTATGGCTACACCTTC. It codes for CASSSTEFNYGYTF.

In DNA form, the CDR3 reads TGCAGTGCTAGACCGGCCACGGGGAACTCCTACAATGAGCAGTTCTTC. Its translation: CSARPATGNSYNEQFF. This sequence joins TRBV20-1 and TRBJ2-1; the D gene is possibly TRBD2 (5 bases). Per germline, CDR1 DFQATT and CDR2 SNEGSKA (reference sequence). CDR3 length equals 16 residues. V was trimmed by 2 bases and J by 0 bases, leaving 14 bases between them.

This clonotype was observed a few times. The rearrangement uses TRBV20-1 and TRBJ1-4; no definite D call. V gave up 1 base and J gave up 6 bases, with 9 bases separating them. The germline V gene has CDR1 DFQATT and CDR2 SNEGSKA (reference sequence). The CDR3 length is 13 residues. DNA of the CDR3: TGCAGTGCTAGAGGAAGGGTGGATGAAAAACTGTTTTTT. Its translation is CSARGRVDEKLFF.

This clonotype has just a few counts. The rearrangement uses TRBV28 and TRBJ2-7; D may be TRBD1 (5 bases). The CDR3 extends over 13 amino acids. Germline CDR1 and CDR2: MDHEN and SYDVKM. Trimming removed 5 bases from V and 5 bases from J, with 13 bases in between. DNA for the CDR3: TGTGCCAGCAGTAACTGGGGCCGAGACGAGCAGTACTTC. Translation gives CASSNWGRDEQYF.

The chain has TRBV7-9 and TRBJ1-2, with D maybe TRBD1 (6 bases). The length of the CDR3 is 16 residues. With 5 bases removed from V and 2 bases from J, the gap between germline ends came to 18 bases. Looked up from germline, CDR1 is SEHNR and CDR2 is FQNEAQ (reference sequence). CDR3 sequence reads: CASSPSGANFNYGYTF. The CDR3 coding sequence is TGTGCCAGCAGCCCCTCAGGGGCCAACTTCAACTATGGCTACACCTTC.

The genes are TRBV27 and TRBJ2-5, with D perhaps TRBD1 (6 bases). Per the germline V gene, CDR1 is MNHEY and CDR2 is SMNVEV (reference sequence). With 3 bases removed from V and 4 bases from J, the gap between germline ends came to 12 bases. CDR3 size: 14 residues. CDR3 coding DNA: TGTGCCAGCAGTTTCCTCGGACAGAGAGAGACCCAGTACTTC. Protein: CASSFLGQRETQYF.

The V gene is TRBV7-9, the J gene TRBJ1-6; 7 bases line up with TRBD1. Germline V gene sequence: CDR1 SEHNR, CDR2 FQNEAQ (reference sequence). The length of the CDR3 is 15 residues. The ends lost 5 bases at V and 10 bases at J; junction bases unmatched: 11. CDR3 nucleotide sequence: TGTGCCAGCAGCCCTCGGGACAGCCAGACATCACCCCTCCACTTT. The encoded protein is CASSPRDSQTSPLHF. The full variable domain, in which reference TRBV7-9 and TRBJ1-6 provide the parts outside the CDR3, is DTGVSQNPRHKITKRGQNVTFRCDPISEHNRLYWYRQTLGQGPEFLTYFQNEAQLEKSRLLSDRFSAERPKGSFSTLEIQRTEQGDSAMYLCASSPRDSQTSPLHFGNGTRLTVT.

V and J are TRBV6-2 or TRBV6-3 and TRBJ1-4, with D possibly TRBD1 on 5 matching bases. Germline CDR1 reads MNHEY; CDR2 reads SVGEGT. V was pared by 2 bases and J by 4 bases, with 17 bases between. This CDR3 region has 17 residues. DNA for the CDR3: TGTGCCAGCAGTTACGCCCACCGGGGACGAAATAATGAAAAACTGTTTTTT. It yields the protein CASSYAHRGRNNEKLFF.

This CDR3 is CASSYNSRITINEQYF. The CDR3 DNA is TGTGCCAGCAGTTACAATAGCCGAATAACTATCAATGAGCAGTACTTC. The chain links TRBV6-2 or TRBV6-3 to TRBJ2-5; D gene unclear. Between the trimmed V and J ends, which lost 2 bases and 11 bases, there was a span of 24 bases. From germline, CDR1 is MNHEY and CDR2 SVGEGT. There are 16 residues in the CDR3.

The sample holds many counts of this clonotype. This chain connects TRBV4-3 to TRBJ2-1; D is perhaps TRBD1 or TRBD2 (5 bases each). Per the germline V gene, CDR1 is LGHNA and CDR2 is YSLEER. Trimming removed 0 bases at V and 5 bases at J, with 14 bases between. The CDR3 totals 16 residues. The CDR3 reads CASSQDGIRGNNEQFF. The CDR3 bases are TGCGCCAGCAGCCAAGACGGCATACGGGGCAACAATGAGCAGTTCTTC.

The gene calls are TRBV5-1 and TRBJ1-1, with D perhaps matching TRBD1 (5 bases). The V gene's germline CDR1 is SGHRS and CDR2 YFSETQ. CDR3 length: 17 residues. Trimming stripped 0 bases from V and 1 base from J, with 16 bases between. DNA for the CDR3: TGCGCCAGCAGCTTGGGTCCAGGGATAGGAACGAACACTGAAGCTTTCTTT. The encoded protein is CASSLGPGIGTNTEAFF.

This clonotype was picked up a small number of times. This chain links TRBV4-1 with TRBJ2-1, with 8 bases fitting TRBD2. Germline-derived CDR1 and CDR2 are MGHRA and YSYEKL. The CDR3 runs to 17 residues. V dropped 4 bases and J dropped 0; count of bases not matched to a gene: 8. CDR3 coding DNA: TGCGCCAGCAGCCTAAGCGGGGGACGGAACTCCTACAATGAGCAGTTCTTC. Translation: CASSLSGGRNSYNEQFF.

The chain is built from TRBV25-1 and TRBJ1-1; unclear D gene. Trimming took 6 bases from V and 1 from J, leaving 12 bases between them. There are 14 residues in the CDR3. Germline CDR1 reads MGHDK; CDR2 reads SYGVNS. The CDR3 loop is CASSGLDGNTEAFF. The CDR3 bases are TGTGCCAGCAGCGGATTAGACGGGAACACTGAAGCTTTCTTT.

V gene TRBV6-1 combines with J gene TRBJ1-4; D ambiguous. Germline assignment: CDR1 MNHNS and CDR2 SASEGT. The length of the CDR3 is 15 residues. V was clipped by 5 bases and J by 5 bases, with 15 bases between them. Here the CDR3 DNA reads TGTGCCAGCAGTCGGACCGCCCCGACAAATGAAAAACTGTTTTTT. It codes for CASSRTAPTNEKLFF.

The CDR3 protein is CAISRAGHEQYF. The CDR3 coding sequence is TGTGCCATCAGTCGAGCGGGCCACGAGCAGTACTTC. The chain has TRBV10-3 and TRBJ2-4, with D possibly TRBD2 on 6 matching bases. The tail of the sequence fits TRBJ2-7 better, so the J call may be wrong. Germline V gives CDR1 ENHRY, CDR2 SYGVKD. CDR3 length: 12 amino acids.

This clonotype was found a few times. The chain carries TRBV28 and TRBJ2-1; 12 nucleotides line up with TRBD2. This CDR3 comprises 14 residues. J lost 9 bases, V lost 0 bases, and 0 bases had no gene match. The germline gives CDR1 MDHEN, CDR2 SYDVKM. CDR3 loop: CASSLWTSGGEQFF. The CDR3 bases are TGTGCCAGCAGTTTATGGACTAGCGGGGGTGAGCAGTTCTTC. The full variable domain, completed using reference TRBV28 and TRBJ2-1, is DVKVTQSSRYLVKRTGEKVFLECVQDMDHENMFWYRQDPGLGLRLIYFSYDVKMKEKGDIPEGYSVSREKKERFSLILESASTNQTSMYLCASSLWTSGGEQFFGPGTRLTVL.

This clonotype turned up a few times. The gene calls are TRBV9 and TRBJ1-4, with no clear D. The CDR3 runs 14 residues. Deletions cut 0 bases from V and 6 bases from J, with 9 bases between. Germline lookup yields CDR1 SGDLS and CDR2 YYNGEE. CDR3 bases: TGTGCCAGCAGCGTAGGGGGTTTACATGAAAAACTGTTTTTT. It encodes CASSVGGLHEKLFF. Together with reference TRBV9 and TRBJ1-4, the CDR3 gives the full variable domain: DSGVTQTPKHLITATGQRVTLRCSPRSGDLSVYWYQQSLDQGLQFLIQYYNGEERAKGNILERFSAQQFPDLHSELNLSSLELGDSALYFCASSVGGLHEKLFFGSGTQLSVL.